This T cell receptor (beta chain) was observed in a study of human T cells and chemical hapten exposure. Study as a whole: Sensitization was performed using 2% DPC on a roughly 2 cm by roughly 2 cm upper inner arm skin site.

This clonotype was observed a few times. The time point here: pre-sensitization, week 0. As for treatment: therapeutic diphenylcyclopropenone sensitization with weekly scalp DPC. TCRdb used MiXCR to reprocess the RACE reads, holding one entry per CDR3 protein. The data show roughly 100,000 distinct CDR3 sequences, more than 10% seen once. Germline values: CDR1 SGHTA, CDR2 FQGNSA. CDR3 length equals 14 residues. With 5 bases removed from V and 10 bases from J, the gap between germline ends came to 17 bases. The chain employs TRBV7-2 and TRBJ1-4, with D unclear. The source is a woman aged 45-60 years with alopecia areata. Some clones in this sample may be carry-over from other donors' samples. Sample: whole blood, taken in connection with sensitization to the hapten diphenylcyclopropenone (DPC). The CDR3 region has the DNA TGTGCCAGCAGCGCGGTCCTACAGTCGCGAAAACTGTTTTTT. Its protein product is CASSAVLQSRKLFF.